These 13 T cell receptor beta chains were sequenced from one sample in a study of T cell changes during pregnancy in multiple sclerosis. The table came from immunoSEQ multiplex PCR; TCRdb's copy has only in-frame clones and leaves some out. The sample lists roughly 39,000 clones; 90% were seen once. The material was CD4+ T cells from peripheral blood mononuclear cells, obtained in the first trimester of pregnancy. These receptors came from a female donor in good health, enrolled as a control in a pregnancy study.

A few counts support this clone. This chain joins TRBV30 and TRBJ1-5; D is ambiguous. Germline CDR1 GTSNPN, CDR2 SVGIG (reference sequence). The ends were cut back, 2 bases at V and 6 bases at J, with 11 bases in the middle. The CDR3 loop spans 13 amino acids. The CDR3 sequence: CAWSRASGQPQHF. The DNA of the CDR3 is TGTGCCTGGAGTCGAGCCAGCGGTCAGCCCCAGCATTTT.

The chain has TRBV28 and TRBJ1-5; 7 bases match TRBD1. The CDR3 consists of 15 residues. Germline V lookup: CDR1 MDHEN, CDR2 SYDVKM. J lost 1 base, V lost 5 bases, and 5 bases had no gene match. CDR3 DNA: TGTGCCAGCAGTACGCCGGGACAGAGCAATCAGCCCCAGCATTTT. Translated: CASSTPGQSNQPQHF.

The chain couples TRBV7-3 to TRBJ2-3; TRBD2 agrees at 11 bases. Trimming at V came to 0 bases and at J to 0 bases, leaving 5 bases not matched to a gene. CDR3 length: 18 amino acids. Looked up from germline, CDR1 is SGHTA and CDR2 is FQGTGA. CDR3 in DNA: TGTGCCAGCAGCTTAACGTATAGCGGGGGGGGAAGCACAGATACGCAGTATTTT. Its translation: CASSLTYSGGGSTDTQYF.

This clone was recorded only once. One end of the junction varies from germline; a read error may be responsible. CDR3 amino acids: CATSGGRSTDTQYF. For the CDR3, the DNA is TGTGCCACCAGCGGGGGCCGAAGCACAGATACGCAGTATTTT. V and J are TRBV4-2 and TRBJ2-3, with 8 positions matching TRBD2. CDR1 LGHNA and CDR2 YNFKEQ come from the germline V gene. The CDR3 has 14 amino acids.

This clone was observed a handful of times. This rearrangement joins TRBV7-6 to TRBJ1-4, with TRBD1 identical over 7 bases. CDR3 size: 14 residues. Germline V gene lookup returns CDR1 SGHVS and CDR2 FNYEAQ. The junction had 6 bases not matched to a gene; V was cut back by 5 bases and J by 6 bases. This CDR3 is CASSRGQWDEKLFF. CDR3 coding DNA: TGTGCCAGCAGCCGGGGACAGTGGGATGAAAAACTGTTTTTT.

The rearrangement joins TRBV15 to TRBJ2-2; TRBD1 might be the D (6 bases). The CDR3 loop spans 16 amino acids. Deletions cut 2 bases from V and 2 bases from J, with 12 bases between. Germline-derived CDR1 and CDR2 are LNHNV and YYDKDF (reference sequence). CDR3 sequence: CATSRPQGRNTGELFF. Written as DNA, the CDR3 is TGTGCCACCAGCAGACCACAGGGTCGCAACACCGGGGAGCTGTTTTTT. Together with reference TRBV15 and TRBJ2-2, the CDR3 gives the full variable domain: DAMVIQNPRYQVTQFGKPVTLSCSQTLNHNVMYWYQQKSSQAPKLLFHYYDKDFNNEADTPDNFQSRRPNTSFCFLDIRSPGLGDTAMYLCATSRPQGRNTGELFFGEGSRLTVL.

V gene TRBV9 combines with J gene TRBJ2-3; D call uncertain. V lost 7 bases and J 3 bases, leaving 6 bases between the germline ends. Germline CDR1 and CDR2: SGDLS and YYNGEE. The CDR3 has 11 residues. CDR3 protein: CASGRTDTQYF. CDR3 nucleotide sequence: TGTGCCAGCGGCCGTACAGATACGCAGTATTTT.

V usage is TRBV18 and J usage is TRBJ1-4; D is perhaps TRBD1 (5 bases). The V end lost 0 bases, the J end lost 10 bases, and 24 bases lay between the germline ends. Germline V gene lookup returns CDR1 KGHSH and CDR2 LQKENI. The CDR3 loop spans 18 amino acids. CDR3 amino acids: CASSPPAGESNNWGKLFF. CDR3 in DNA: TGTGCCAGCTCACCACCGGCGGGGGAAAGCAATAATTGGGGAAAACTGTTTTTT.

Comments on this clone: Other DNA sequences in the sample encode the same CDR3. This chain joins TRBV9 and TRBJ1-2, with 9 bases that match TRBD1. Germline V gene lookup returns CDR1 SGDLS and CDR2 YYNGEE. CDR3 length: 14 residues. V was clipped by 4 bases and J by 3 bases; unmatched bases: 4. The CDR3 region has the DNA TGTGCCAGCAGCCCGGGACAGGGTGACTATGGCTACACCTTC. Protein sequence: CASSPGQGDYGYTF.

The CDR3 loop is CASSGGDSEFYGYTF. The CDR3 bases are TGTGCCAGCAGCGGAGGGGACAGCGAATTCTATGGCTACACCTTC. This chain joins TRBV7-6 and TRBJ1-2, with 7 bases that match TRBD1. Germline trimming cut 5 bases from V and 4 bases from J; bases unmatched to any gene: 10. The germline V gene has CDR1 SGHVS and CDR2 FNYEAQ. The length of the CDR3 is 15 residues.

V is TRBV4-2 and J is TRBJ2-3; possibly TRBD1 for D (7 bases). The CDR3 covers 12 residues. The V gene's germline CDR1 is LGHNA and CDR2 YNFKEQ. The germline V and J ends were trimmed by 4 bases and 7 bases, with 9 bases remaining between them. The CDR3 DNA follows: TGTGCCAGCAGCCCAGGGGGGTATACGCAGTATTTT. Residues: CASSPGGYTQYF.

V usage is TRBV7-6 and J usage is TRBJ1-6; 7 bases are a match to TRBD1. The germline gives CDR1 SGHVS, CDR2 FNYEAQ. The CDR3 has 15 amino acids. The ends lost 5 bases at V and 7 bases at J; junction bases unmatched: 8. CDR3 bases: TGTGCCAGCAGCCCCGACAGGGTGAGGAATTCACCCCTCCACTTT. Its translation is CASSPDRVRNSPLHF.

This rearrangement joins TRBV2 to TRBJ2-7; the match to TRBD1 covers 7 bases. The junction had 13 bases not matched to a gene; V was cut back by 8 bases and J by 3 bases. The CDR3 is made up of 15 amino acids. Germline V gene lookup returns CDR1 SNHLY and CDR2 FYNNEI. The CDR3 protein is CASLALDRINYEQYF. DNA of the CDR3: TGTGCCAGCCTGGCCCTGGACAGGATCAACTACGAGCAGTACTTC.